The 6 T cell receptor beta chains reported below all come from one sample, sequenced in a study of blood T cell repertoires in COVID-19. Profiled with immunoSEQ multiplex PCR; TCRdb holds only in-frame clones, not every one. The table shows tens of thousands of clones, with roughly four fifths occurring only once. Sequences were obtained from peripheral blood. All receptors derive from a woman older than 75 with acute or convalescent COVID-19.

The V gene is TRBV7-2, the J gene TRBJ1-1; D may be TRBD1 (5 bases). Germline V gene lookup returns CDR1 SGHTA and CDR2 FQGNSA. The CDR3 spans 15 residues. V lost 2 bases and J lost 3, with 13 bases in between. The chain's CDR3 is CASSLKVRADTEAFF. The CDR3 nucleotides are TGTGCCAGCAGCTTAAAGGTCAGGGCCGACACTGAAGCTTTCTTT.

J is TRBJ2-2 and V is TRBV7-2; 7 bases align to TRBD1. Germline values: CDR1 SGHTA, CDR2 FQGNSA. Germline trimming cut 3 bases from V and 0 bases from J; bases unmatched to any gene: 4. The CDR3 is 16 residues long. The CDR3 loop reads CASSFRQGPNTGELFF. Written as DNA, the CDR3 is TGTGCCAGCAGCTTCCGACAGGGCCCGAACACCGGGGAGCTGTTTTTT. Combining the CDR3 with reference TRBV7-2 and TRBJ2-2 gives the whole variable domain GAGVSQSPSNKVTEKGKDVELRCDPISGHTALYWYRQSLGQGLEFLIYFQGNSAPDKSGLPSDRFSAERTGGSVSTLTIQRTQQEDSAVYLCASSFRQGPNTGELFFGEGSRLTVL.

About this clone: The junction departs from germline at one end; a sequencing error may be responsible. The same CDR3 arises from other DNA sequences in this sample as well. The chain is built from TRBV7-9 and TRBJ2-4, with a possible D match to TRBD2 (6 bases). The CDR3 runs to 14 residues. From germline, CDR1 is SEHNR and CDR2 FQNEAQ (reference sequence). CDR3 protein: CASSLEGLQNIQYF. As DNA, the CDR3 is TGTGCCAGCAGCTTAGAGGGACTCCAAAACATTCAGTACTTT.

The chain employs TRBV18 and TRBJ2-7; 12 nucleotides agree with TRBD2. Trimming at V came to 2 bases and at J to 2 bases, leaving 4 bases not matched to a gene. Germline V gives CDR1 KGHSH, CDR2 LQKENI. The CDR3 length is 16 residues. CDR3 region: CASSPGRLAGAYEQYF. The CDR3 DNA reads as TGTGCCAGCTCACCAGGTAGACTAGCGGGGGCCTACGAGCAGTACTTC.

The chain joins TRBV7-2 to TRBJ1-2, with D possibly matching TRBD1 (6 bases). The CDR3 is made up of 15 amino acids. The germline CDR1 and CDR2 sequences are SGHTA and FQGNSA. Trimming cost V 5 bases and J 6 bases, with 19 bases left between them. CDR3 nucleotides: TGTGCCAGCAGCCCATTAGGGGGACTATTTCATGGCTACACCTTC. It yields the protein CASSPLGGLFHGYTF.

The chain links TRBV5-4 to TRBJ2-7, with a possible D match to TRBD1 (5 bases). V gave up 1 base and J gave up 0 bases, with 11 bases separating them. Germline CDR1 and CDR2: SGHNT and YYREEE (reference sequence). The CDR3 runs to 15 residues. The CDR3: CASSLQGAFSYEQYF. The CDR3 nucleotides read TGTGCCAGCAGCTTGCAGGGTGCATTCTCCTACGAGCAGTACTTC.